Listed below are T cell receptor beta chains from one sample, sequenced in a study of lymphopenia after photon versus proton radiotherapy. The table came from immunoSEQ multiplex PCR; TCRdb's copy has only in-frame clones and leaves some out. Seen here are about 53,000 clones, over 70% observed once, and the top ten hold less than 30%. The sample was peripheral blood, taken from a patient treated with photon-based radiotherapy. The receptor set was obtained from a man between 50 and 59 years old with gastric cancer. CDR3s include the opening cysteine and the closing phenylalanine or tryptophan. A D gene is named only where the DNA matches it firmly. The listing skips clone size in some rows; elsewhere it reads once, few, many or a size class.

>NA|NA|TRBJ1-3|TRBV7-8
TGTGCCAGCAGCTTAGGTCTGGGGGCTGGTGGAAACACCATATATTTT
CASSLGLGAGGNTIYF
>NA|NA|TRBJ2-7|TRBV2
TGTGCCAGCACCCAAGGGGCCAATTCCTACGAGCAGTACTTC
CASTQGANSYEQYF
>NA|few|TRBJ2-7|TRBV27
TGTGCCAGCAGCAACCCATGGCGGGGCTCCTACGAGCAGTACTTC
CASSNPWRGSYEQYF
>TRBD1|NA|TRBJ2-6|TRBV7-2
TGTGCCAGCAGCTTGACAGGGGATTCATCGATCGTCCTGACTTTC
CASSLTGDSSIVLTF
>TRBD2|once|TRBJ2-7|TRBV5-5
TGTGCCAGCAGCTCCGGACTAGCGGGAGGGCCGGGTAGTTACGAGCAGTACTTC
CASSSGLAGGPGSYEQYF
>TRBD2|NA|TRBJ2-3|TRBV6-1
TGTGCCAGCAGTGGGGATAGCGGGAGATTTACAGATACGCAGTATTTT
CASSGDSGRFTDTQYF
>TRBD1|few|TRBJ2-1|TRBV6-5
TGTGCCAGCAGGCTGACAGGGGCGTACAATGAGCAGTTCTTC
CASRLTGAYNEQFF
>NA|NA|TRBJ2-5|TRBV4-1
TGCGCCAGCAGCCAAGTGGGGGCCCGGGGAGAGACCCAGTACTTC
CASSQVGARGETQYF
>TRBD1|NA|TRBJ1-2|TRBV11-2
TGTGCCAGCAGCTCACCCCGGCGACAGGGGTACCACTATGGCTACACCTTC
CASSSPRRQGYHYGYTF
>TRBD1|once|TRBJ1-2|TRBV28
TGTGCCAGCAGTTCCCAGACAGGGGGCTACCTTGGCTACACCTTC
CASSSQTGGYLGYTF
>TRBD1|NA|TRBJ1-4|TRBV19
TGTGCCAGTAGTACGACCGGGACAGCAAATAATGAAAAACTGTTTTTT
CASSTTGTANNEKLFF
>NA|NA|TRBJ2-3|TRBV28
TGTGCCAGCGGCACCGGGGGTAGCGGCACAGATACGCAGTATTTT
CASGTGGSGTDTQYF
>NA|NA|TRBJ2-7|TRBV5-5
TGTGCCAGCAGCCCGACCGGGTTTTGGTCCTACGAGCAGTACTTC
CASSPTGFWSYEQYF
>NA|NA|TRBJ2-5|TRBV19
TGTGCCAGTAGTACCCGGGGTGGCCCCGGGGAGACCCAGTACTTC
CASSTRGGPGETQYF
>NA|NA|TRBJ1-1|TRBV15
TGTGCCACCGGGGGGGCCAACATGAACACTGAAGCTTTCTTT
CATGGANMNTEAFF
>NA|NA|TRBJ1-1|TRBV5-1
TGCGCCAGCAGCTTGGGAGGATCGACTGAAGCTTTCTTT
CASSLGGSTEAFF
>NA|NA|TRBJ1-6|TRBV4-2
TGTGCCAGCAGCCAAGATAACAGGTTCAATTCACCCCTCCACTTT
CASSQDNRFNSPLHF
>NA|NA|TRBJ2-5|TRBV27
TGTGCCAGCGGGCTCCTCGGGGGCGGGGAGCAGTACTTC
CASGLLGGGEQYF
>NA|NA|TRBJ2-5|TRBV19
TGTGCCAGTAGTATAGGAGGGTTTGGGTACCAAGAGACCCAGTACTTC
CASSIGGFGYQETQYF